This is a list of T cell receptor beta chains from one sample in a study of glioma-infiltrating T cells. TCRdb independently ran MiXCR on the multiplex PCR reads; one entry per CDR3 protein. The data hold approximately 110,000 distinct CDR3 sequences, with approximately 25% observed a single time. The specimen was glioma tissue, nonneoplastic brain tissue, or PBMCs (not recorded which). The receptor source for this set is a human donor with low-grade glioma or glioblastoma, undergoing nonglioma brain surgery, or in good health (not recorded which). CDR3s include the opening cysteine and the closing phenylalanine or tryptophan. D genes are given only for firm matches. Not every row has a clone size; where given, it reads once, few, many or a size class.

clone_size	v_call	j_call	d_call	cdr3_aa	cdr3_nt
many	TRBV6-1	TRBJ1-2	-	CASRRDTANYGYTF	TGTGCCAGCAGGCGGGACACCGCTAACTATGGCTACACCTTC
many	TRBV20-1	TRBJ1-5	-	CSARDPQGSGNQPQHF	TGCAGTGCTAGAGATCCCCAGGGGTCGGGCAATCAGCCCCAGCATTTT
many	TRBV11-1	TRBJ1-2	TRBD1	CASSITPSGGGGYTF	TGTGCCAGCAGCATAACCCCTTCGGGAGGGGGCGGCTACACCTTC
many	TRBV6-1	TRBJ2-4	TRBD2	CASSSGLAGSKNIQYF	TGTGCCAGCAGTTCGGGACTAGCGGGATCCAAAAACATTCAGTACTTC
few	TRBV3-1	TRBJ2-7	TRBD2	CASSQESWLAGPKDYEQYF	TGTGCCAGCAGCCAAGAATCATGGCTAGCGGGACCTAAAGACTACGAGCAGTACTTC
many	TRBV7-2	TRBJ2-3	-	CASRGGGGTDTQYF	TGTGCCAGCAGGGGGGGCGGGGGCACAGATACGCAGTATTTT
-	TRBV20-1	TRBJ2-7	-	CNAPQGRGQYF	TGCAATGCCCCGCAGGGTCGGGGGCAGTACTTC
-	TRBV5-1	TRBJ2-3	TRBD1	CASHGQGPDTQYF	TGCGCCAGTCATGGACAGGGCCCAGATACGCAGTATTTT
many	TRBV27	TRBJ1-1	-	CASREGGIVNTEAFF	TGTGCCAGCCGAGAAGGAGGGATCGTGAATACTGAAGCTTTCTTT
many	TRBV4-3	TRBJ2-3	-	CASSKEPSSLKYF	TGCGCCAGCAGCAAAGAACCCTCCTCCCTCAAGTATTTT
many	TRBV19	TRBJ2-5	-	CASSIFARETQYF	TGTGCCAGTAGTATTTTTGCCCGGGAGACCCAGTACTTC
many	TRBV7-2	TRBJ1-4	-	CASSVGLNEKLFF	TGTGCCAGCAGTGTGGGGTTAAATGAAAAACTGTTTTTT
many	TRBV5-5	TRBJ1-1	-	CASSYITLRAFDEAFF	TGTGCCAGCAGCTATATTACACTTCGGGCCTTCGATGAAGCTTTCTTT
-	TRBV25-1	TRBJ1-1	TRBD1	CASSQPGQGVPEAFF	TGTGCCAGCAGCCAACCGGGACAGGGGGTCCCTGAAGCTTTCTTT
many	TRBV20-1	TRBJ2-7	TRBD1	CSARDPRQGYYEQYF	TGCAGTGCTAGAGACCCTCGACAGGGATACTACGAGCAGTACTTC
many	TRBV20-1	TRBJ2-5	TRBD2	CSALMSGGETQYF	TGCAGTGCCCTCATGTCGGGGGGGGAGACCCAGTACTTC
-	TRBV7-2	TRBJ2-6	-	CASSATGMAYGANVLTF	TGTGCCAGCAGCGCCACAGGGATGGCGTATGGGGCCAACGTCCTGACTTTC
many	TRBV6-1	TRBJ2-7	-	CAAPRRIRSYEQYF	TGTGCCGCTCCAAGGAGGATCCGCTCCTACGAGCAGTACTTC
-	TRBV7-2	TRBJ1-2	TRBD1	CASGPTGGPNGYTF	TGTGCCAGCGGCCCGACAGGGGGTCCTAATGGCTACACCTTC
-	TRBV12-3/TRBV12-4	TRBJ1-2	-	CASTTGSYGYTF	TGTGCCAGCACTACAGGGAGCTATGGCTACACCTTC
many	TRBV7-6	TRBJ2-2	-	CASSPHLAENTGELFF	TGTGCCAGCAGCCCCCATTTAGCGGAGAACACCGGGGAGCTGTTTTTT
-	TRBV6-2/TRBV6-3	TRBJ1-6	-	CASTGGYDSPLHF	TGTGCCAGCACTGGGGGCTATGATTCACCCCTCCACTTT
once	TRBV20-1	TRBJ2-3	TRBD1	CSAPDRELKDTQYF	TGCAGTGCCCCAGACAGGGAACTCAAAGATACGCAGTATTTT
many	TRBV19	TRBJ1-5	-	CASSTRLNSNQPQHF	TGTGCCAGTAGTACACGACTGAATAGCAATCAGCCCCAGCATTTT
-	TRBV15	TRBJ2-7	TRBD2	CATSRDSGASGYNEQYF	TGTGCCACCAGCAGAGATAGTGGCGCTAGCGGGTACAACGAGCAGTACTTC
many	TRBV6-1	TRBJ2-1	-	CASSYSDGYEQFF	TGTGCCAGCAGTTATTCTGATGGTTATGAGCAGTTCTTC
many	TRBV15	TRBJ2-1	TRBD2	CATSRGLAGGGNEQFF	TGTGCCACCAGCAGAGGCCTAGCGGGAGGCGGAAATGAGCAGTTCTTC
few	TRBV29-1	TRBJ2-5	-	CSVVRGRRETQYF	TGCAGCGTTGTTCGGGGTAGGCGGGAGACCCAGTACTTC
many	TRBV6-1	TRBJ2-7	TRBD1	CASSYADRGTYEQYF	TGTGCCAGCAGCTACGCGGACAGGGGGACCTACGAGCAGTACTTC
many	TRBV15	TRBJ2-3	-	CATSITKDHTQYF	TGTGCCACCAGCATTACTAAGGACCATACGCAGTATTTT
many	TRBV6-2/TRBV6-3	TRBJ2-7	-	CASSYGLTIPSYEQYF	TGTGCCAGCAGTTACGGACTAACGATACCCTCCTACGAGCAGTACTTC
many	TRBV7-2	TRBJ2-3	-	CATSHPGGVSTDTQYF	TGTGCCACCTCCCATCCTGGCGGGGTAAGCACAGATACGCAGTATTTT
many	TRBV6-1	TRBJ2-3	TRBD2	CASSPGTSALGTQYF	TGTGCCAGCAGCCCCGGGACTAGTGCTTTAGGTACGCAGTATTTT
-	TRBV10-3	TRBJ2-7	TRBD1	CAIRTDRGYEQYF	TGTGCCATCAGGACTGACAGGGGCTACGAGCAGTACTTC
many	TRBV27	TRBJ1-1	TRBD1	CASSRTGSNTEAFF	TGTGCCAGCAGTAGGACAGGGTCGAACACTGAAGCTTTCTTT
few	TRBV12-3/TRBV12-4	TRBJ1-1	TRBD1	CASNQGASNTEAFF	TGTGCCAGCAACCAGGGGGCTAGTAACACTGAAGCTTTCTTT